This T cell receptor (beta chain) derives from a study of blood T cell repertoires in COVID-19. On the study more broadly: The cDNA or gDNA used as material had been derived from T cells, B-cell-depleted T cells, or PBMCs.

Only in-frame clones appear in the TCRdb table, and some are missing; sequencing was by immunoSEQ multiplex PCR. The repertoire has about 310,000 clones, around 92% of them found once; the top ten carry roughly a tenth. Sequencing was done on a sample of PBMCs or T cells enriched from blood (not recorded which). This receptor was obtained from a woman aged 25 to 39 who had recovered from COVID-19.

The CDR3 here is CASSYDRGRRNQPQHF. The CDR3 nucleotides are TGTGCCAGCAGTTACGACAGGGGGCGTCGGAATCAGCCCCAGCATTTT. The chain couples TRBV2 to TRBJ1-5; 10 bases agree with TRBD1. V lost 5 bases to trimming and J lost 4 bases; unmatched junction nucleotides: 8. This CDR3 has 16 residues. Germline lookup yields CDR1 SNHLY and CDR2 FYNNEI.